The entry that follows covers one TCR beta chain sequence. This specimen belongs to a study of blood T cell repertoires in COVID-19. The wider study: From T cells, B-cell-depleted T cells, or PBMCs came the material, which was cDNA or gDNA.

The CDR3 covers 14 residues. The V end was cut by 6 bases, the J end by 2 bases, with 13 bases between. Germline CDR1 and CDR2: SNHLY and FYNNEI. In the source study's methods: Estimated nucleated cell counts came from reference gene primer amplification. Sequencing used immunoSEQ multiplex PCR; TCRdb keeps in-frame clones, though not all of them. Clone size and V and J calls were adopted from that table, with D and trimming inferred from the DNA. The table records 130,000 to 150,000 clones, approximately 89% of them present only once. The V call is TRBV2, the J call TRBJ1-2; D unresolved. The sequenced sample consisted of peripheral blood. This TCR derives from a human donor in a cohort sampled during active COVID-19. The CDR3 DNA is TGTGCCAGCAGCGCGACGAGGAGCAACTATGGCTACACCTTC. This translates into CASSATRSNYGYTF.